This entry lists 16 T cell receptor beta chains sequenced from one sample in a study of response to subunit inactivated influenza vaccine. One entry per CDR3 protein, called by TCRdb with MiXCR from the RT-PCR reads. Of more than 450,000 distinct CDR3 sequences in the sample, 11% were seen once. The same data also went into a second study, on T cells expressing NK-cell markers. This second report adds: 5'RACE template switching with UMIs produced the TCR beta cDNA.

The specimen was PBMCs from blood, collected on the day of vaccination. The receptors derive from a man aged 50 to 60 who received an inactivated influenza vaccine.

The chain has TRBV7-9 and TRBJ2-5; D is possibly TRBD2 (5 bases). V dropped 5 bases and J dropped 5 bases, with 12 bases sitting between them. Germline V gene sequence: CDR1 SEHNR, CDR2 FQNEAQ (reference sequence). CDR3 length: 13 amino acids. DNA of the CDR3: TGTGCCAGCAGCCCCATGGGAGACGAGACCCAGTACTTC. Amino acids: CASSPMGDETQYF.

This clonotype was observed a handful of times. The chain employs TRBV3-1 and TRBJ2-2; perhaps D is TRBD1 or TRBD2 (5 bases each). Germline CDR1 is LGHDT and CDR2 is YNNKEL (reference sequence). The CDR3 is made up of 11 amino acids. CDR3 sequence reads: CAVRGPGELFF. The CDR3 coding sequence is TGTGCGGTCCGGGGACCCGGGGAGCTGTTTTTT.

This clonotype has a count of ten or more. The chain recombines TRBV10-3 with TRBJ2-5; TRBD2 is a possible D gene (6 bases). The CDR3 consists of 13 residues. V lost 7 bases and J lost 7, with 16 bases in between. The germline gives CDR1 ENHRY, CDR2 SYGVKD. The CDR3 here is CAITGDPQVTQYF. The DNA for the CDR3 is TGTGCCATCACGGGGGACCCCCAGGTGACCCAGTACTTC.

This clonotype was observed a few times. V usage is TRBV7-2 and J usage is TRBJ2-3, with no clear D. Deletions cut 5 bases from V and 1 base from J, with 13 bases between. The CDR3 loop spans 15 amino acids. CDR1 SGHTA and CDR2 FQGNSA come from the germline V gene. The CDR3 coding sequence is TGTGCCAGCAGCCCAAGCGTCGTCGGCACAGATACGCAGTATTTT. This translates into CASSPSVVGTDTQYF.

Only a few counts were recorded for this clonotype. The chain recombines TRBV5-4 with TRBJ1-6; 8 bases align to TRBD1. V shed 3 bases, J shed 4 bases, and the junction held 12 bases outside the gene matches. Germline V gene lookup returns CDR1 SGHNT and CDR2 YYREEE (reference sequence). The length of the CDR3 is 18 residues. CDR3 sequence: CASSSQGALYEYNSPLHF. The CDR3 DNA reads TGTGCCAGCAGCTCGCAGGGGGCCCTATACGAGTATAATTCACCCCTCCACTTT.

The chain recombines TRBV5-4 with TRBJ2-3, with D unclear. The germline V and J ends were trimmed by 4 bases and 5 bases, with 20 bases remaining between them. Germline CDR1 is SGHNT and CDR2 is YYREEE (reference sequence). This CDR3 spans 16 amino acids. CDR3 in DNA: TGTGCCAGCAGCCTGGGATATGTTTTTGGGGAAGATACGCAGTATTTT. Encoded protein: CASSLGYVFGEDTQYF.

This chain connects TRBV20-1 to TRBJ1-5; no reliable D call. V was clipped by 3 bases and J by 4 bases, with 13 bases between them. The CDR3 is 14 amino acids. Germline assignment: CDR1 DFQATT and CDR2 SNEGSKA (reference sequence). CDR3 region: CSASSAFHNQPQHF. CDR3 nucleotide sequence: TGCAGTGCTAGTTCAGCCTTCCATAATCAGCCCCAGCATTTT.

This clonotype was seen more than once but under ten times. The rearrangement joins TRBV14 to TRBJ1-1; D is unclear. This CDR3 has 13 amino acids. Germline loops: CDR1 SGHDN, CDR2 FVKESK. V lost 4 bases and J 7 bases, leaving 13 bases between the germline ends. CDR3 DNA sequence: TGTGCCAGCAGCCCGGGGATCGCCCTTGAAGCTTTCTTT. Its translation: CASSPGIALEAFF.

This clonotype was seen more than once but under ten times. V gene TRBV20-1 combines with J gene TRBJ2-1; 7 nucleotides agree with TRBD2. The CDR3 covers 13 residues. Germline CDR1 and CDR2: DFQATT and SNEGSKA (reference sequence). With 6 bases clipped from V and 10 bases from J, the junction kept 12 bases outside the gene matches. The CDR3 is CSARTGTIVEQFF. The CDR3 nucleotides are TGCAGTGCGCGAACCGGGACTATCGTGGAGCAGTTCTTC.

This clonotype came up a few times. This chain joins TRBV12-3 or TRBV12-4 and TRBJ2-5, with TRBD1 matching over 7 bases. The CDR3 contains 14 residues. The trim removed 1 base at V and 5 bases at J, leaving 4 bases unmatched. In DNA form, the CDR3 reads TGTGCCAGCAGTTTAGAGGGGGCGCGGGAGACCCAGTACTTC. Encoded protein: CASSLEGARETQYF.

This clonotype has just a few counts. The chain combines TRBV28 with TRBJ2-4, with 7 bases that match TRBD1. CDR1 MDHEN and CDR2 SYDVKM come from the germline V gene. With 5 bases clipped from V and 6 bases from J, the junction kept 13 bases outside the gene matches. CDR3 size: 16 residues. The CDR3 sequence: CASSITGAQSGNIQYF. DNA of the CDR3: TGTGCCAGCAGTATAACAGGGGCACAGTCTGGAAACATTCAGTACTTC.

The rearrangement links TRBV4-3 to TRBJ1-2; maybe TRBD1 (5 bases). Germline V gene data show CDR1 as LGHNA and CDR2 as YSLEER. This CDR3 region has 14 residues. V lost 5 bases and J 4 bases, leaving 14 bases between the germline ends. The CDR3 sequence is CASSTRQTLYGYTF. The CDR3 DNA reads as TGCGCCAGCAGCACCCGACAGACACTCTATGGCTACACCTTC.

This clonotype has a count of ten or more. The chain has TRBV3-1 and TRBJ1-1; D unclear. Germline CDR1 reads LGHDT; CDR2 reads YNNKEL (reference sequence). This CDR3 comprises 13 residues. Trimming cost V 1 base and J 1 base, with 4 bases left between them. The CDR3 DNA reads TGTGCCAGCAGCCAAGGAGGGAACACTGAAGCTTTCTTT. Its translation is CASSQGGNTEAFF.

This clonotype was counted many times. This sequence joins TRBV12-3 or TRBV12-4 and TRBJ2-1, with TRBD1 identical over 9 bases. V lost 5 bases to trimming and J lost 9 bases; unmatched junction nucleotides: 5. CDR3 size: 13 residues. Here the CDR3 reads CASSLQGAAEQFF. CDR3 sequence (DNA): TGTGCCAGCAGTCTACAGGGGGCGGCTGAGCAGTTCTTC.

In this sample, this clonotype turned up many times. The chain has TRBV2 and TRBJ2-7; TRBD2 matches at 10 bases. V gave up 7 bases and J gave up 6 bases; unmatched junction bases: 18. CDR3 length: 17 amino acids. Germline lookup yields CDR1 SNHLY and CDR2 FYNNEI. This CDR3 is CASIPLWGLAGGSEQYF. The CDR3 nucleotides read TGTGCCAGCATCCCTTTGTGGGGTTTAGCGGGAGGATCCGAGCAGTACTTC.

This clonotype was seen repeatedly, ten times or more. V is TRBV4-3 and J is TRBJ2-2; the D is unclear. Deletions cut 0 bases from V and 7 bases from J, with 15 bases between. Germline lookup yields CDR1 LGHNA and CDR2 YSLEER. The CDR3 runs 16 residues. The DNA for the CDR3 is TGCGCCAGCAGCCAAGAGTCTACAGTCAATTTCGGGGAGCTGTTTTTT. This gives the protein CASSQESTVNFGELFF.